This T cell receptor beta chain emerged from a study of blood T cell repertoires in COVID-19. Study-level information: The analysed material was cDNA or gDNA that came from T cells, B-cell-depleted T cells, or PBMCs.

Per the authors' pipeline: Reference gene primers were amplified, and this amplification served to estimate nucleated cell counts. The assay was immunoSEQ multiplex PCR, and TCRdb's table has in-frame clones only and misses some. D and trimming come from the DNA, and the V and J calls and clone size come from that table. This table has 120,000 to 150,000 clones, about four fifths appearing once. The J segment lost 2 bases and the V segment lost 4 bases, leaving 4 bases of the junction unmatched. CDR1 is KGHDR, CDR2 SFDVKD, per germline. The length of the CDR3 is 15 residues. The sample comprised peripheral blood. The rearrangement links TRBV24-1 to TRBJ2-3; 8 bases fit TRBD2. This receptor was taken from a human donor in a cohort sampled during active COVID-19. CDR3 DNA sequence: TGTGCCACCAGTGACAGCGGGAGCGCCACAGATACGCAGTATTTT. This translates into CATSDSGSATDTQYF.